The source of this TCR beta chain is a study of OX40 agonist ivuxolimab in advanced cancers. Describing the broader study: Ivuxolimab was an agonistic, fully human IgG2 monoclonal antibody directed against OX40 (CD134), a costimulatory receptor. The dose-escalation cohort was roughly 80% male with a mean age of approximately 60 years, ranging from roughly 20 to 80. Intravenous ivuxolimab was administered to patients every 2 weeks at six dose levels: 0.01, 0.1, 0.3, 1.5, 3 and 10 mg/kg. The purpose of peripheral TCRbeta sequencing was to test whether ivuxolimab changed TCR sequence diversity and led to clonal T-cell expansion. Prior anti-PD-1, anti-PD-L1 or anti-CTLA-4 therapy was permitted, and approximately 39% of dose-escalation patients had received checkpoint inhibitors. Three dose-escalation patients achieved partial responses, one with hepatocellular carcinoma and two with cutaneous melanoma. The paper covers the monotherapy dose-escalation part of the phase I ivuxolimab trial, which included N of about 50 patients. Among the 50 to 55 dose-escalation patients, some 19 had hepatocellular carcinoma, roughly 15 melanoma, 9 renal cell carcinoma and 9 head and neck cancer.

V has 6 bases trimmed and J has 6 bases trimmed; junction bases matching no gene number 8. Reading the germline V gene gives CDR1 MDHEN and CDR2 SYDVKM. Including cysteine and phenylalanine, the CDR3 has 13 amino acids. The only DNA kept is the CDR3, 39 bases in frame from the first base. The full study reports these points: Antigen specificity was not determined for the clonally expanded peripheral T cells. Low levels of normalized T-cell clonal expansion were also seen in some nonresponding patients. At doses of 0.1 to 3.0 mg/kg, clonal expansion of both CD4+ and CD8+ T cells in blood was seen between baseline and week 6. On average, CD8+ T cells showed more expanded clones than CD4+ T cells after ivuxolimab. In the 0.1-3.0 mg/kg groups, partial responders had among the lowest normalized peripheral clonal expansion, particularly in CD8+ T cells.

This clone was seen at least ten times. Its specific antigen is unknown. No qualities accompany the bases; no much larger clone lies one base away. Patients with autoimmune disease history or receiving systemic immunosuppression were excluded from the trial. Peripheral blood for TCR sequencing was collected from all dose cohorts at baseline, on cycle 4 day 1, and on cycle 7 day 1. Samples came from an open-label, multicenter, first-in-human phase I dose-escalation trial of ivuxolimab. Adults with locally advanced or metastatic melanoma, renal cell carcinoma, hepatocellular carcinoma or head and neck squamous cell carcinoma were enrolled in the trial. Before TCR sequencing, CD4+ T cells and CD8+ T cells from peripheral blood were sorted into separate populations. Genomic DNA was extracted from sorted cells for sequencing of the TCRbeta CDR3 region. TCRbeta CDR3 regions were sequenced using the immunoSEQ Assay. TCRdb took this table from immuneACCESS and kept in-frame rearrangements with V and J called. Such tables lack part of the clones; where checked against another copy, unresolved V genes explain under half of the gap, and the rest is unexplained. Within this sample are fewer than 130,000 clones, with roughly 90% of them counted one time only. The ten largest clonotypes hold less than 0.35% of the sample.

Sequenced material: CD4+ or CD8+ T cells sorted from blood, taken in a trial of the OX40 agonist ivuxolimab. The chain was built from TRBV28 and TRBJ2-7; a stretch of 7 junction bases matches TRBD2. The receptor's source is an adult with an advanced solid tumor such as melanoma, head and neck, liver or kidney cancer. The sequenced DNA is TGTGCCAGCAGGCCGACTAGCACAGGCGAGCAGTACTTC. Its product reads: CASRPTSTGEQYF.